The rows below give T cell receptor beta chains drawn from one sample of a study of cytomegalovirus exposure and HLA in healthy donors. The data were produced by immunoSEQ multiplex PCR, yet TCRdb's version contains in-frame clones alone and is incomplete. Recorded for this sample: about 170,000 clones. The specimen was PBMCs. The receptors shown here come from a woman aged 55 to 70 in good health and CMV-seronegative. The CDR3 runs from the conserved cysteine through the conserved F or W. A D gene is named only where the DNA matches it firmly.

V	J	D	DNA	CDR3
TRBV7-8	TRBJ2-1	TRBD1	TGTGCCAGCAGCCAACAGGGGGCCGCCGGTTCTGCGCAGTTCTTC	CASSQQGAAGSAQFF
TRBV5-1	TRBJ2-5	.	TGCGCCAGCAGCCCGATCACCGGGATCCCGGAGACCCAGTACTTC	CASSPITGIPETQYF
TRBV2	TRBJ2-6	TRBD1	TGTGCCACCATCAAAGGGACAGGGGGCGGTGGGGCCAACGTCCTGACTTTC	CATIKGTGGGGANVLTF
TRBV5-1	TRBJ2-7	TRBD1	TGCGCCAGCAGCCCCGGAGGGACAGGCTACGAGCAGTACTTC	CASSPGGTGYEQYF
TRBV2	TRBJ2-7	TRBD1	TGTGCCAGCTACCGGGACAGCACTAATTACGAGCAGTACTTC	CASYRDSTNYEQYF
TRBV20-1	TRBJ1-2	.	TGCAGTGCTAGTGCGGGGTATGGCTACACCTTC	CSASAGYGYTF
TRBV5-1	TRBJ2-6	.	TGCGCCAGCAGCGTGGGCTCGGTAGGGGCCAACGTCCTGACTTTC	CASSVGSVGANVLTF
TRBV7-6	TRBJ2-1	TRBD1	TGTGCCAGCAGCCTGACTCGACAGGGGGCTATCAATGAGCAGTTCTTC	CASSLTRQGAINEQFF
TRBV5-6	TRBJ2-1	TRBD1	TGTGCCAGCAGCTTGGATCCGGGACAGGGATACAATGAGCAGTTCTTC	CASSLDPGQGYNEQFF
TRBV11-1	TRBJ1-3	.	TGTGCCAGCAGCTTAGATGACATCTCTGGAAACACCATATATTTT	CASSLDDISGNTIYF
TRBV2	TRBJ1-6	.	TGTGCCAGCAGTGAAAACCAGGGTTTGAATTCACCCCTCCACTTT	CASSENQGLNSPLHF
TRBV5-1	TRBJ1-1	TRBD1	TGCGCCAGCAGCTTGGACCGGGACAGCACTGAAGCTTTCTTT	CASSLDRDSTEAFF
TRBV4-1	TRBJ1-3	TRBD1	TGCGCCAGCAGCCAACATACAGGGGGCCTAGTCTCTGGAAACACCATATATTTT	CASSQHTGGLVSGNTIYF
TRBV6-5	TRBJ2-7	TRBD1	TGTGCCAGCAGTCCCGGACAGGGGCACTACGAGCAGTACTTC	CASSPGQGHYEQYF
TRBV11-2	TRBJ2-3	.	TGTGCCAGCGGCTATACGGTGGCGGCAGATACGCAGTATTTT	CASGYTVAADTQYF
TRBV5-1	TRBJ2-1	.	TGCGCCAGCAGCTTGGCGAGGCAGGACAGAGGGGAGCAGTTCTTC	CASSLARQDRGEQFF
TRBV5-1	TRBJ2-5	TRBD1	TGCGCCAGCAGCTTGGTACAGGGGTCCGAGACCCAGTACTTC	CASSLVQGSETQYF
TRBV5-6	TRBJ1-1	.	TGTGCCAGCAGCTTGTTGGCGGGGCCTAACACTGAAGCTTTCTTT	CASSLLAGPNTEAFF
TRBV7-6	TRBJ2-7	.	TGTGCCAGCAGCCTTCGGACTCCGAACTACGAGCAGTACTTC	CASSLRTPNYEQYF
TRBV30	TRBJ1-1	.	TGTGCCTGGAGTGGCGACAGGTTGAACACTGAAGCTTTCTTT	CAWSGDRLNTEAFF
TRBV9	TRBJ2-7	TRBD2	TGTGCCAGCAGCGCAACTAGCGGGGGGGGCGAGCAGTACTTC	CASSATSGGGEQYF
TRBV19	TRBJ1-2	TRBD1	TGTGCCAGTAGGGCCACAGGGGGCCTTTACTATGGCTACACCTTC	CASRATGGLYYGYTF
TRBV5-6	TRBJ1-2	TRBD1	TGTGCCAGCAGCTTGGGGCCCGGACAGGGGGCTATCTATGGCTACACCTTC	CASSLGPGQGAIYGYTF
TRBV4-2	TRBJ1-2	TRBD1	TGTGCCAGCAGCCAAGAGTCGAATGGCAGGGGGGAGTATGGCTACACCTTC	CASSQESNGRGEYGYTF
TRBV28	TRBJ1-4	TRBD1	TGTGCCAGCAGTATGGGCGGGGGGACAGGGCGTGAAAAACTGTTTTTT	CASSMGGGTGREKLFF
TRBV21-1	TRBJ1-4	.	TGTGCCAGCAGCAAAGGGGGGACAGGGAGTGGTATGACCCTGGAAAAACTGTTTTTT	CASSKGGTGSGMTLEKLFF
TRBV6-1	TRBJ1-5	.	TGTGCCAGCAGTCCCCTGGGGACTCCCCAGACCCAGCATTTT	CASSPLGTPQTQHF
TRBV28	TRBJ1-2	.	TGTGCCACGACAGCGAACTATGGCTACACCTTC	CATTANYGYTF
TRBV19	TRBJ1-2	TRBD1	TGTGCCCCGCTAGACAGGGGGCATTCAGTAGCTAACTATGGCTACACCTTC	CAPLDRGHSVANYGYTF
TRBV19	TRBJ1-2	TRBD1	TGTGCCAGCGAGGTGGGGACAGGGGGGACAAAGAGGTATGGCTACACCTTC	CASEVGTGGTKRYGYTF
TRBV12-5	TRBJ2-5	.	TGTGCTAGTGGTTTGCCTAGGAAAGAGACCCAGTACTTC	CASGLPRKETQYF
TRBV5-4	TRBJ1-6	.	TGTGCCAGCAGCCTCCCCGCTGGGAGGGGTTCACCCCTCCACTTT	CASSLPAGRGSPLHF